This TCR beta chain was observed in a study of post-analysis software for immune sequencing data. As for the study in general: Secondary progressive, relapsing-remitting and progressive-relapsing multiple sclerosis were among the included disease courses.

The authors incorporated unique molecular identifiers into the TCR beta cDNA libraries. TCRdb redid the calling of the PCR reads with MiXCR, one entry per CDR3 protein. The table includes around 500,000 distinct CDR3 sequences, 34% detected once. This clonotype appeared a few times. No antigen is known for it. Study-level results: Strong co-clustering by F measure linked samples that shared a preparation batch.

Sequencing was carried out using blood. This TCR came from a girl aged 2 to 17 with multiple sclerosis.

CDR3 sequence: CASSQWGRVSTDTQYF. The CDR3 coding sequence is TGTGCCAGCAGCCAGTGGGGGCGGGTAAGCACAGATACGCAGTATTTT. The chain has TRBV7-2 and TRBJ2-3, with D tentatively TRBD1 (6 bases). Per the germline V gene, CDR1 is SGHTA and CDR2 is FQGNSA. V dropped 5 bases and J dropped 0 bases, with 15 bases sitting between them. The length of the CDR3 is 16 residues.